One and the same sample provided the 8 T cell receptor beta chains below, sequenced in a study of T-cell memory formation after mild COVID-19. TCRdb itself ran the 5' RACE reads through MiXCR, one entry per CDR3 protein. Of fewer than 700,000 distinct CDR3 sequences listed, roughly 18% are singletons. The sample consisted of PBMCs or a T cell subset sorted from them (not recorded which). These receptors all stem from an adult woman who had mild COVID-19 (a few samples of this study predate the infection). Cell type and time point are not known.

In its sample, this clonotype was seen a few times. This chain joins TRBV5-1 and TRBJ2-1, with a weak D call TRBD1 (6 bases). Trimming pared 3 bases from V and 4 bases from J, leaving 20 bases between. Germline V gene sequence: CDR1 SGHRS, CDR2 YFSETQ. The CDR3 extends over 17 amino acids. Here the CDR3 reads CASSSPLRDRMYNEQFF. The CDR3 region has the DNA TGCGCCAGCAGCTCACCCCTTCGCGACAGGATGTACAATGAGCAGTTCTTC. The full variable domain, its missing parts supplied by reference TRBV5-1 and TRBJ2-1, is KAGVTQTPRYLIKTRGQQVTLSCSPISGHRSVSWYQQTPGQGLQFLFEYFSETQRNKGNFPGRFSGRQFSNSRSEMNVSTLELGDSALYLCASSSPLRDRMYNEQFFGPGTRLTVL.

This rearrangement joins TRBV5-1 to TRBJ1-1; TRBD1 agrees at 9 bases. Trimming took 7 bases from V and 7 from J; bases not matched to a gene: 11. Germline CDR1 SGHRS, CDR2 YFSETQ. The CDR3 has 14 residues. CDR3 amino acids: CASRYRGQRSEAFF. The CDR3 bases are TGCGCCAGCCGCTACAGGGGGCAACGGAGTGAAGCTTTCTTT.

The rearrangement uses TRBV20-1 and TRBJ2-3; no firm D call. V lost 2 bases and J lost 2, with 14 bases in between. CDR1 is DFQATT, CDR2 SNEGSKA, per germline (reference sequence). CDR3 size: 15 residues. The CDR3 DNA reads TGCAGTGCTAGAAATGTAGCAGATAACACAGATACGCAGTATTTT. Its protein product is CSARNVADNTDTQYF.

The chain links TRBV29-1 to TRBJ1-1, with D possibly TRBD1 on 6 matching bases. Looked up from germline, CDR1 is SQVTM and CDR2 is ANQGSEA. This CDR3 is built from 13 residues. The V end was cut by 5 bases, the J end by 1 base, with 11 bases between. DNA of the CDR3: TGCAGCGTTCCCGACAGGCAGAACACTGAAGCTTTCTTT. Amino acid sequence: CSVPDRQNTEAFF.

V is TRBV3-1 and J is TRBJ2-2; a possible D gene is TRBD2 (5 bases). From germline, CDR1 is LGHDT and CDR2 YNNKEL (reference sequence). CDR3 length: 13 residues. The V gene lost 5 bases and the J gene lost 6 bases, with 10 bases spanning the gap. The CDR3 sequence is CASSNTRSGELFF. As DNA, the CDR3 is TGTGCCAGCAGCAACACTAGGTCCGGGGAGCTGTTTTTT. Drawing the rest from reference TRBV3-1 and TRBJ2-2, the complete variable domain is DTAVSQTPKYLVTQMGNDKSIKCEQNLGHDTMYWYKQDSKKFLKIMFSYNNKELIINETVPNRFSPKSPDKAHLNLHINSLELGDSAVYFCASSNTRSGELFFGEGSRLTVL.

This chain links TRBV27 with TRBJ2-7; TRBD2 matches at 15 bases. The CDR3 contains 19 residues. From germline, CDR1 is MNHEY and CDR2 SMNVEV (reference sequence). Trimming at V came to 4 bases and at J to 1 base, leaving 11 bases not matched to a gene. CDR3 in DNA: TGTGCCAGCAGTTATCGGACTAGCGGGAGGGCCAGAAGTTCCTACGAGCAGTACTTC. Translated, it gives CASSYRTSGRARSSYEQYF.

The rearrangement uses TRBV28 and TRBJ2-6, with D uncertain. CDR3 length: 15 residues. Trimming shortened V by 3 bases and J by 0 bases, and 6 bases separated the two germline ends. CDR1 is MDHEN and CDR2 is SYDVKM in the germline V gene. The CDR3 reads CASSLHSSGANVLTF. CDR3 in DNA: TGTGCCAGCAGTTTGCACAGCTCTGGGGCCAACGTCCTGACTTTC. Together with reference TRBV28 and TRBJ2-6, the CDR3 gives the full variable domain: DVKVTQSSRYLVKRTGEKVFLECVQDMDHENMFWYRQDPGLGLRLIYFSYDVKMKEKGDIPEGYSVSREKKERFSLILESASTNQTSMYLCASSLHSSGANVLTFGAGSRLTVL.

The chain carries TRBV5-1 and TRBJ2-3; 10 bases agree with TRBD1. After removal of 4 bases from V and 3 bases from J, the junction contained 8 bases not matched to a gene. CDR1 and CDR2 (germline): SGHRS, YFSETQ. The CDR3 runs 16 residues. CDR3 sequence: CASSPSAGQGTDTQYF. CDR3 coding DNA: TGCGCCAGCAGCCCTTCGGCGGGACAGGGGACAGATACGCAGTATTTT.